The clone carrying this T cell receptor beta chain was counted between two and nine times. Its antigen is unknown. The data belong to a study of CD8 T cells in ankylosing spondylitis. This CDR3 contains 12 residues. From germline, CDR1 is DFQATT and CDR2 SNEGSKA (reference sequence). Trimming removed 7 bases at V and 4 bases at J, with 13 bases between. Making the TCR beta libraries involved quantitative 5'-RACE with molecular barcodes. TCRdb ran MiXCR on the 5' RACE reads and lists one entry per CDR3 protein. The data show about 840,000 distinct CDR3 sequences, 12% seen once. Study results and caveats: There was a TCR beta motif, made of several highly homologous variants, that appeared characteristic of ankylosing spondylitis blood. As for the disease-linked clones, they showed a CD8+ phenotype and occurred at relatively low frequencies in peripheral blood. Within matched ankylosing spondylitis synovial fluid, disease-linked clones were reportedly significantly enriched.

Sequencing was done on a sample of blood, either unsorted or a sorted T cell fraction (not recorded which). This receptor was obtained from a male donor with ankylosing spondylitis. The J gene is TRBJ2-5, the V gene TRBV20-1; possible D gene TRBD2, 5 bases. This CDR3 is CSVQRRGETQYF. The DNA for the CDR3 is TGCAGTGTCCAGCGGAGAGGAGAGACCCAGTACTTC.